One TCR beta chain is described in this entry. This entry belongs to a study of blood T cell repertoires in COVID-19. Enrollees, roughly 18 to 89 years old, lived in approximately 25 US areas. Participant-reported clinical history was the basis for cohort assignment. Sequenced by immunoSEQ multiplex PCR; TCRdb stores in-frame clones only, minus some. The repertoire holds approximately 250,000 clones, with 88% as singletons. Between the trimmed V and J ends, which lost 5 bases and 5 bases, there was a span of 17 bases. The V gene's germline CDR1 is SGHTA and CDR2 FQGNSA. This CDR3 spans 15 amino acids. The rearrangement joins TRBV7-2 to TRBJ2-3; D possibly corresponds to TRBD2 (6 bases). The sequencing input was PBMCs or T cells enriched from blood (not recorded which). The sequence was collected from a woman aged 40 to 55 with acute COVID-19. The CDR3 spells CASSRPGLAQDTQYF. CDR3 DNA sequence: TGTGCCAGCAGCCGGCCCGGGCTAGCGCAAGATACGCAGTATTTT.